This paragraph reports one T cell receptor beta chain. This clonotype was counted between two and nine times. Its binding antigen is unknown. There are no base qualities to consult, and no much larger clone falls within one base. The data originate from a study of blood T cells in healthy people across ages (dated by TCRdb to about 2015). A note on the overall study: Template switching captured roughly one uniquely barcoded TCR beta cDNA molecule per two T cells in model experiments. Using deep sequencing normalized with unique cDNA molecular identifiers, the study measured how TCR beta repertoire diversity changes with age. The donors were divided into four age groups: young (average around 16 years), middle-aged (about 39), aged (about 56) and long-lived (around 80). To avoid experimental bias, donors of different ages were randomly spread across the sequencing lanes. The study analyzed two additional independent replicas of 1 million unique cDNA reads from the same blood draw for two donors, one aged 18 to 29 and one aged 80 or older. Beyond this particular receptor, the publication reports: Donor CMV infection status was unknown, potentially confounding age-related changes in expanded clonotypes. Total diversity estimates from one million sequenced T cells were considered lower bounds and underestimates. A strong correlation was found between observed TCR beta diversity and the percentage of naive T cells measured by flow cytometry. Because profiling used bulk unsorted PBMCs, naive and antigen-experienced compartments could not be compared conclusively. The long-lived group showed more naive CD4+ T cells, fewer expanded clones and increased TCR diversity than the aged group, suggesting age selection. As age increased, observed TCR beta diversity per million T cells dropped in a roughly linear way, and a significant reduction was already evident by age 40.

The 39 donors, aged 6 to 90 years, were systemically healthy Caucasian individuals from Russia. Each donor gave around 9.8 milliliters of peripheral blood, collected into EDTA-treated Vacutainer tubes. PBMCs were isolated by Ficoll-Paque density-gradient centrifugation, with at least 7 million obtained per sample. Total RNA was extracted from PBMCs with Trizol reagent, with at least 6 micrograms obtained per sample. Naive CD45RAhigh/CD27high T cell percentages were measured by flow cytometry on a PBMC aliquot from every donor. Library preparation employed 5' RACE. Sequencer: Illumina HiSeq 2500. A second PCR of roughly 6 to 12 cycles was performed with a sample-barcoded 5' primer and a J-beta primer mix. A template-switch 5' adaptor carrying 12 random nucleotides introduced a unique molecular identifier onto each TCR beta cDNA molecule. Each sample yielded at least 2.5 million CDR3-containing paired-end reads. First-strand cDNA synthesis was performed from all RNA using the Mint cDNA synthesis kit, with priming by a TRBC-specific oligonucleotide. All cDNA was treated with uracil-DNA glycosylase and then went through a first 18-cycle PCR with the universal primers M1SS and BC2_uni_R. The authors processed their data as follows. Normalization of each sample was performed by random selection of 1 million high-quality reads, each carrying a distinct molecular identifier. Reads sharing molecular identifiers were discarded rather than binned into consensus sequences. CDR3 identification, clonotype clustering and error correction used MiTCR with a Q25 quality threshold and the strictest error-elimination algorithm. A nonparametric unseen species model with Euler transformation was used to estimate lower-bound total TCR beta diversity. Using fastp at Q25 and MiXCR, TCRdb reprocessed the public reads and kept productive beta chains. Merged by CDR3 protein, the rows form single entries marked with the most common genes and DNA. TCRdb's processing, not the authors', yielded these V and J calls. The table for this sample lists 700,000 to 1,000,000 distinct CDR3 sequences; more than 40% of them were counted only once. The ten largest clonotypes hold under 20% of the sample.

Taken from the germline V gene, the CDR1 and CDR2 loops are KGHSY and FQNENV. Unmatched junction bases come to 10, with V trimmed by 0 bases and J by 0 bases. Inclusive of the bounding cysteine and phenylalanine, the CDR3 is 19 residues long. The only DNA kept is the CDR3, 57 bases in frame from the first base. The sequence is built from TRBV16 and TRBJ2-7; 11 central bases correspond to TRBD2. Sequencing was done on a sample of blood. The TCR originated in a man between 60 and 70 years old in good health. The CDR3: CASSQSLLAGAFSSYEQYF. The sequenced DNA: TGTGCCAGCAGCCAATCGTTACTAGCGGGGGCTTTTAGCTCCTACGAGCAGTACTTC.